A few counts support the clone carrying this T cell receptor beta chain. Its antigen is as yet unknown. This sample was included in a study of T cells in Graves' hyperthyroidism and ophthalmopathy. Hyperthyroidism had been newly diagnosed in patients aged 18 to 65, and its duration was under 2 months. Out of roughly 9.1 ml of fresh peripheral blood came the PBMCs. Germline CDR1 and CDR2: MNHEY and SVGAGI. The V gene lost 2 bases and the J gene lost 0 bases, with 10 bases spanning the gap. The CDR3 runs to 15 residues. General observations from the study: Stable hyperthyroidism and ophthalmopathy were separated using 13 V-J signatures.

Amplified TCR beta CDR3 regions derived from RNA transcripts. HTBI primers were used for first-round RT-PCR of the TCR CDR3. MiXCR was run by TCRdb on the multiplex PCR reads, yielding one entry per CDR3 protein. This table holds roughly 800,000 distinct CDR3 sequences, 38% found once. This chain uses TRBV6-5 with TRBJ2-5; D possibly corresponds to TRBD2 (5 bases). Material for sequencing was blood. The sequence derives from a young man with Graves' hyperthyroidism. The CDR3 here is CASSYGSGNQETQYF. The CDR3 DNA is TGTGCCAGCAGTTACGGCAGCGGTAACCAAGAGACCCAGTACTTC.